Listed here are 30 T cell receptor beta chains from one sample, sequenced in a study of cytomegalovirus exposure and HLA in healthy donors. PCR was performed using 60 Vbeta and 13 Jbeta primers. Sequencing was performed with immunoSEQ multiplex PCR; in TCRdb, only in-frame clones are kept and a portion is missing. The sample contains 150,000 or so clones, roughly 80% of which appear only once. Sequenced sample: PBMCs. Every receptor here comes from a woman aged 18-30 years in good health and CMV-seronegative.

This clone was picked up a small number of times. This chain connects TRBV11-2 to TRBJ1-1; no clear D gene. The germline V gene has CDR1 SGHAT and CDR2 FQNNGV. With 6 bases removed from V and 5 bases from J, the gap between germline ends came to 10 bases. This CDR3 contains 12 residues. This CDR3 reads CASSQLGTEAFF. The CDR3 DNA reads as TGTGCCAGCAGTCAACTCGGGACTGAAGCTTTCTTT.

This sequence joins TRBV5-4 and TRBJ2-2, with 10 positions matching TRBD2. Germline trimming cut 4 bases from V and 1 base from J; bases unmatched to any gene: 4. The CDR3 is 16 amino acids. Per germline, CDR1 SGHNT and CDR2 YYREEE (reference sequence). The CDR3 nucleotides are TGTGCCAGCAGCACCTGGACTAGCGGGAACACCGGGGAGCTGTTTTTT. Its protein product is CASSTWTSGNTGELFF.

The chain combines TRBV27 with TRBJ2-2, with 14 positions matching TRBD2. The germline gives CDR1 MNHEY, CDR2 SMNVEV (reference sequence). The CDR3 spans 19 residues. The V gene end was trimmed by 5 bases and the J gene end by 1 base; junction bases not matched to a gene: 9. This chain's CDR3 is CASSQGLAGEKGNTGELFF. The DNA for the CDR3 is TGTGCCAGCAGTCAGGGACTAGCGGGAGAAAAAGGGAACACCGGGGAGCTGTTTTTT.

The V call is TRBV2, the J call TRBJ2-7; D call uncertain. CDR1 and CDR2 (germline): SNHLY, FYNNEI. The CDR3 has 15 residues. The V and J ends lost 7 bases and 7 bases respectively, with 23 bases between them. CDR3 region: CASTMVDTLRLEQYF. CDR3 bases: TGTGCCAGCACAATGGTAGACACATTACGTCTGGAGCAGTACTTC.

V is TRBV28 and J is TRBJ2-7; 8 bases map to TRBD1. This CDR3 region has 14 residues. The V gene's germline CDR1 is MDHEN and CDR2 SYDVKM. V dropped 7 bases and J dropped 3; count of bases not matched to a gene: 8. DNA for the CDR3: TGTGCCAGCACCACGCAGGGGGCTGGCTACGAGCAGTACTTC. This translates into CASTTQGAGYEQYF.

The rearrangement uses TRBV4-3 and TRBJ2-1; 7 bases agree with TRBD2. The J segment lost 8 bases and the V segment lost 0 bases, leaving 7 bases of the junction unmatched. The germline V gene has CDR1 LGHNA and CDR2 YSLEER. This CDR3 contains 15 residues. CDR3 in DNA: TGCGCCAGCAGCCAAGATGGACTAGTGTCCGATGAGCAGTTCTTC. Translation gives CASSQDGLVSDEQFF.

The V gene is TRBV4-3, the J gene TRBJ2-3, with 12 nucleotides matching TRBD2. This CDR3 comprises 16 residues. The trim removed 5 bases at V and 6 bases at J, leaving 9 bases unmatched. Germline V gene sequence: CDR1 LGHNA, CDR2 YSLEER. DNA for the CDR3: TGCGCCAGCAGCGAGAGACTAGCGGGAGAGTTTGATACGCAGTATTTT. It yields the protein CASSERLAGEFDTQYF.

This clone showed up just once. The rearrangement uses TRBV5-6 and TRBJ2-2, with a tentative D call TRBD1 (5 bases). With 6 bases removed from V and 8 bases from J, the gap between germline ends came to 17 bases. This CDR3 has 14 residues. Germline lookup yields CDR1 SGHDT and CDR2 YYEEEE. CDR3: CASKVGLLSGELFF. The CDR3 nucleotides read TGTGCCAGCAAGGTGGGGCTATTGTCTGGGGAGCTGTTTTTT.

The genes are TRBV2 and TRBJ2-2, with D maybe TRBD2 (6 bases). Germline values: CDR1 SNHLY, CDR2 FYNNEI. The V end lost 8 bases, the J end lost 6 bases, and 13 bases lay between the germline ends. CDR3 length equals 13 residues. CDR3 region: CASRTGVSGELFF. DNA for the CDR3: TGTGCCAGCCGGACGGGAGTGTCCGGGGAGCTGTTTTTT.

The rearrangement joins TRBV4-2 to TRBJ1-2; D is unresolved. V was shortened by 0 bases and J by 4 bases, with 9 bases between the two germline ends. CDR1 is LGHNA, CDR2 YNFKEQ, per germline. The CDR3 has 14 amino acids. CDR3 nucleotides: TGTGCCAGCAGCCAAGATAGGGAGGGCTATGGCTACACCTTC. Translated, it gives CASSQDREGYGYTF.

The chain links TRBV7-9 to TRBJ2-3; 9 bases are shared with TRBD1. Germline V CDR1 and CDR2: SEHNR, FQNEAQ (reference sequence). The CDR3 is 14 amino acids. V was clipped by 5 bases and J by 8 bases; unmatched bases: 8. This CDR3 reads CASSPGQGGSTQYF. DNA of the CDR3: TGTGCCAGCAGCCCGGGACAGGGAGGGTCTACGCAGTATTTT.

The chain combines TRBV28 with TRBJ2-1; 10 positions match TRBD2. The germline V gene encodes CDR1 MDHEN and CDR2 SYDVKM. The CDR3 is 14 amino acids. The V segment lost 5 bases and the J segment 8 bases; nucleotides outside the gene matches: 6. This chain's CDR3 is CASSPLAGGHEQFF. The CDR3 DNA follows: TGTGCCAGCAGTCCGTTAGCGGGAGGCCATGAGCAGTTCTTC.

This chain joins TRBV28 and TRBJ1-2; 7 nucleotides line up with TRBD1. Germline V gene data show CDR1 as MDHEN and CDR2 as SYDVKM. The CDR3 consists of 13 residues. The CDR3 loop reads CATGTANSHGYTF. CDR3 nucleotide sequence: TGTGCTACGGGGACAGCCAACTCCCATGGCTACACCTTC.

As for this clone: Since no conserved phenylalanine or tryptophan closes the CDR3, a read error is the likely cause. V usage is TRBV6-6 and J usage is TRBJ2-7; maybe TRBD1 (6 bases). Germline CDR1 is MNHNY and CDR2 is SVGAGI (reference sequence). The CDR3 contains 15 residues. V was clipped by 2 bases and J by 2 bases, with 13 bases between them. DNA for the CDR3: TGTGCCAGCAGTTACGTCCAGGGGCGTACCTACGAGCAGTACCTC. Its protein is CASSYVQGRTYEQYL.

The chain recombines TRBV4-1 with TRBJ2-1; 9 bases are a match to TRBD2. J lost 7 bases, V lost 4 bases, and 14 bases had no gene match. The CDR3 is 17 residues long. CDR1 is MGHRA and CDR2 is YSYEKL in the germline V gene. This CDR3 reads CASSLVGGRAGGNEQFF. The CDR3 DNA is TGCGCCAGCAGCCTGGTTGGCGGGAGGGCCGGTGGAAATGAGCAGTTCTTC.

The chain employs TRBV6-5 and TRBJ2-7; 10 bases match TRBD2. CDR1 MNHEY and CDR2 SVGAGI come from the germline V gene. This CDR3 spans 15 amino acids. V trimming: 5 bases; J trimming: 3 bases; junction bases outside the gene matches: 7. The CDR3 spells CASSGLAGENYEQYF. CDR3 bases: TGTGCCAGCAGTGGGCTAGCGGGAGAAAACTACGAGCAGTACTTC.

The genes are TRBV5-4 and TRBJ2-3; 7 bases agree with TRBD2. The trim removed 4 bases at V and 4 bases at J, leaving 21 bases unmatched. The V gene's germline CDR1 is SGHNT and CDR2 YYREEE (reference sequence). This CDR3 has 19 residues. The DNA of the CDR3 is TGTGCCAGCAGCCCCGCCGCGGGGTGGGAGGGCCAGTATGCAGATACGCAGTATTTT. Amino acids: CASSPAAGWEGQYADTQYF.

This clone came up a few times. In DNA form, the CDR3 reads TGTGCCAGCAGCTTAGCCGGGACAGGGGGCTTTCCCACCGGGGAGCTGTTTTTT. It is translated as CASSLAGTGGFPTGELFF. The V and J genes are TRBV7-9 and TRBJ2-2, with 12 bases lining up with TRBD1. The CDR3 consists of 18 residues. Germline V lookup: CDR1 SEHNR, CDR2 FQNEAQ (reference sequence). Trimming took 0 bases from V and 4 from J; bases not matched to a gene: 6.

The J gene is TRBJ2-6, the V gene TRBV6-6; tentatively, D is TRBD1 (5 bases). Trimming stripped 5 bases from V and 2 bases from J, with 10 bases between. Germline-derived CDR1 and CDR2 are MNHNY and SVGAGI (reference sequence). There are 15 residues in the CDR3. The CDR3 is CASSKKGTGANVLTF. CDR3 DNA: TGTGCCAGCAGTAAGAAGGGGACTGGGGCCAACGTCCTGACTTTC.

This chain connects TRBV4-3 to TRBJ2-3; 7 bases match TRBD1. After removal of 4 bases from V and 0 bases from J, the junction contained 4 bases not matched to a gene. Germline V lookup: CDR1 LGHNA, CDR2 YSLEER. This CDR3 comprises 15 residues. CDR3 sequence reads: CASSLTGASTDTQYF. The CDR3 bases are TGCGCCAGCAGCCTTACAGGGGCCAGCACAGATACGCAGTATTTT.

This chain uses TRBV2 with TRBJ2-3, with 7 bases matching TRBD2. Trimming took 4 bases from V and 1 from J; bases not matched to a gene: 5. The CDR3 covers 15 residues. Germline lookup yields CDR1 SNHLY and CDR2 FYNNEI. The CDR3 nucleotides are TGTGCCAGCAGTGTGGGGCTAGCGGGCACAGATACGCAGTATTTT. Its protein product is CASSVGLAGTDTQYF.

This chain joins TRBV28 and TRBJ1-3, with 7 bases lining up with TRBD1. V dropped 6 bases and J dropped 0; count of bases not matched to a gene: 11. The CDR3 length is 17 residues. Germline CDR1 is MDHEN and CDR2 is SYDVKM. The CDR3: CASREWDSLRSGNTIYF. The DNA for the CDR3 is TGTGCCAGCAGAGAATGGGACAGCCTTCGCTCTGGAAACACCATATATTTT.

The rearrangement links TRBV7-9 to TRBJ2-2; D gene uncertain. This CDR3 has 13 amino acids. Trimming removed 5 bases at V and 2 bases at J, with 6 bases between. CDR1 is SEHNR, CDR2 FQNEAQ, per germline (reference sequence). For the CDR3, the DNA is TGTGCCAGCAGCAATTCTAACACCGGGGAGCTGTTTTTT. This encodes CASSNSNTGELFF.

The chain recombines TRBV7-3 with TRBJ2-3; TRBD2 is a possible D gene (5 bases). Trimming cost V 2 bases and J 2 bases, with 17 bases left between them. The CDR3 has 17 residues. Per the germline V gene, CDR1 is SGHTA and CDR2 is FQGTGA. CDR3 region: CASSLWSGGRFTDTQYF. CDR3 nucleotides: TGTGCCAGCAGCTTATGGAGCGGAGGACGATTCACAGATACGCAGTATTTT.

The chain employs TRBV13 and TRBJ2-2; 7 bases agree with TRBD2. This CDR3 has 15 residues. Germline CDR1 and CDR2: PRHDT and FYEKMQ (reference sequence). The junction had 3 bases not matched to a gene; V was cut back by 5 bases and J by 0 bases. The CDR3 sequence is CASSGGDPNTGELFF. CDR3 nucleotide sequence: TGTGCCAGCAGCGGGGGGGACCCGAACACCGGGGAGCTGTTTTTT. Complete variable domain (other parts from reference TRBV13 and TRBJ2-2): AAGVIQSPRHLIKEKRETATLKCYPIPRHDTVYWYQQGPGQDPQFLISFYEKMQSDKGSIPDRFSAQQFSDYHSELNMSSLELGDSALYFCASSGGDPNTGELFFGEGSRLTVL.

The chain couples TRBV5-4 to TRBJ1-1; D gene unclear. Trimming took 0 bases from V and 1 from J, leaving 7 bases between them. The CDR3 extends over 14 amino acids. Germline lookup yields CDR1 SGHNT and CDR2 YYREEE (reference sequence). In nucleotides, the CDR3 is TGTGCCAGCAGCTTGGGTGCGCGGAACACTGAAGCTTTCTTT. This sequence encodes CASSLGARNTEAFF.

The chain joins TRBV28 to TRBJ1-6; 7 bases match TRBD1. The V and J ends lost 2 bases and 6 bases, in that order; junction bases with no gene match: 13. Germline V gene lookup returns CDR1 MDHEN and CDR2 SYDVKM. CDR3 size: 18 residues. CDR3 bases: TGTGCCAGCAGTTTAGACGACAGGGTGGGAGCCCCTAATTCACCCCTCCACTTT. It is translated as CASSLDDRVGAPNSPLHF.

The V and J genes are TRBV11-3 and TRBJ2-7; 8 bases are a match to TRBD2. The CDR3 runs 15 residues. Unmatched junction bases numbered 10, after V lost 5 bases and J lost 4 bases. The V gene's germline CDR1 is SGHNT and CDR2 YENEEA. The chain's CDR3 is CASSLLSGAMYEQYF. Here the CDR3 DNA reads TGTGCCAGCAGCCTACTTAGCGGGGCTATGTACGAGCAGTACTTC.

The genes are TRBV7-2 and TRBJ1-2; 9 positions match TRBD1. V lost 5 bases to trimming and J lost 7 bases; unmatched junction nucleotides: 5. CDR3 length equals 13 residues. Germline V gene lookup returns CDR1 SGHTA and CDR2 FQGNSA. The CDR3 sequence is CASSNTGGSGYTF. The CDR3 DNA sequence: TGTGCCAGCAGCAATACAGGGGGCTCTGGCTACACCTTC.

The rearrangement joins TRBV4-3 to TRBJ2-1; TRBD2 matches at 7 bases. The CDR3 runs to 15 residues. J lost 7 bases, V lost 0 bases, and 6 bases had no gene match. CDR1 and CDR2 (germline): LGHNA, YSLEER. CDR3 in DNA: TGCGCCAGCAGCCAAGAACTGGGAGGGGTGAATGAGCAGTTCTTC. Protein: CASSQELGGVNEQFF.